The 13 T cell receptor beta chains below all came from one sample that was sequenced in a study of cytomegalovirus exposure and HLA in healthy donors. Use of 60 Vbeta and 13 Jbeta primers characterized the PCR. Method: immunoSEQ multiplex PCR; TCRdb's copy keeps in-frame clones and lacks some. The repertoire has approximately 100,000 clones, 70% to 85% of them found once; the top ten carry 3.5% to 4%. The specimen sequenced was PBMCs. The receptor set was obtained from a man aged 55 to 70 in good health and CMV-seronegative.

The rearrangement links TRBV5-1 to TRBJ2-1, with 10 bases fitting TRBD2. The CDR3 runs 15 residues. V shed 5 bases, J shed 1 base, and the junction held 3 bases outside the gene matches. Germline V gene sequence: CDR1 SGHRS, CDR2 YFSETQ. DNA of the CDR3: TGCGCCAGCAGTTTTAGCGGGGGGTCCTACAATGAGCAGTTCTTC. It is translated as CASSFSGGSYNEQFF.

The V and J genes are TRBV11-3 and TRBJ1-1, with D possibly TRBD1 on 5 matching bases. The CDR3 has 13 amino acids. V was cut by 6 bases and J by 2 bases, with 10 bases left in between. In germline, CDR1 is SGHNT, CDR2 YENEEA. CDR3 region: CASRPGGNTEAFF. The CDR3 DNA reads TGTGCCAGCAGACCCGGGGGTAACACTGAAGCTTTCTTT.

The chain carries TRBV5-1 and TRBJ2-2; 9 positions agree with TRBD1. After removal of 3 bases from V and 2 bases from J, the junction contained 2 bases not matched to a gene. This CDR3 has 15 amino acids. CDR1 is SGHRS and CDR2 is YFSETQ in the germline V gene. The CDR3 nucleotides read TGCGCCAGCAGCTGGGACAGGGCCAACACCGGGGAGCTGTTTTTT. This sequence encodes CASSWDRANTGELFF.

The CDR3 region is CASSLRGSTGGSQPQHF. The CDR3 DNA sequence: TGTGCCAGCAGCTTGAGGGGGTCGACAGGGGGAAGTCAGCCCCAGCATTTT. V usage is TRBV5-6 and J usage is TRBJ1-5, with TRBD1 identical over 9 bases. The CDR3 spans 17 residues. The germline V gene has CDR1 SGHDT and CDR2 YYEEEE. J lost 6 bases, V lost 1 base, and 11 bases had no gene match.

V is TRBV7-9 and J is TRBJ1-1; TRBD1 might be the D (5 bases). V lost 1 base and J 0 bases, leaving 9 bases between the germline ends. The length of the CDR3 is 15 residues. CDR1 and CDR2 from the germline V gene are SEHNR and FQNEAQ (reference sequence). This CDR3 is CASSLVGGLNTEAFF. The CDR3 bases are TGTGCCAGCAGCTTAGTGGGGGGACTGAACACTGAAGCTTTCTTT.

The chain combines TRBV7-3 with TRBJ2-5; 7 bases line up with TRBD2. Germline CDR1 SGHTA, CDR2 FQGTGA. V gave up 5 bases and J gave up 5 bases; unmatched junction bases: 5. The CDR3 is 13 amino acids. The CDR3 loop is CASSPLGGETQYF. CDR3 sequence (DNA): TGTGCCAGCAGCCCCCTCGGGGGGGAGACCCAGTACTTC.

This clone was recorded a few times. CDR3 protein: CASSPDRVSGEAFF. The CDR3 nucleotides read TGTGCCAGCAGCCCGGACAGGGTTTCAGGTGAAGCTTTCTTT. The V call is TRBV4-2, the J call TRBJ1-1; 8 bases line up with TRBD1. The CDR3 totals 14 residues. Germline V lookup: CDR1 LGHNA, CDR2 YNFKEQ. V trimming: 4 bases; J trimming: 7 bases; junction bases outside the gene matches: 8.

The CDR3: CASSGQMKKPLHF. DNA of the CDR3: TGTGCCAGCAGTGGGCAAATGAAGAAACCCCTCCACTTT. The V and J genes are TRBV2 and TRBJ1-6; D not certain. Trimming removed 4 bases from V and 12 bases from J, with 13 bases in between. This CDR3 contains 13 residues. Germline CDR1 is SNHLY and CDR2 is FYNNEI.

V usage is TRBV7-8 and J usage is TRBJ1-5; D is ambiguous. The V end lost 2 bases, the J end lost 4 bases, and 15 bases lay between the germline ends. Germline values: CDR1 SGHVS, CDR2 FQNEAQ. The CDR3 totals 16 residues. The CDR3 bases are TGTGCCAGCAGCTTAAAGAGGGTACCTCTGAATCAGCCCCAGCATTTT. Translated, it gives CASSLKRVPLNQPQHF.

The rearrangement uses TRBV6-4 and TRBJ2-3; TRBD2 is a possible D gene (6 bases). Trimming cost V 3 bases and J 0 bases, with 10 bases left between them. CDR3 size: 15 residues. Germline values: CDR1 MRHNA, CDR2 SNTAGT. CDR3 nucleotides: TGTGCCAGCAGTGAAGGAGGGCTGAGCACAGATACGCAGTATTTT. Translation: CASSEGGLSTDTQYF.

The CDR3 spells CASSASLVGGELFF. The DNA of the CDR3 is TGTGCCAGCAGCGCGTCGCTAGTCGGCGGGGAGCTGTTTTTT. V usage is TRBV7-3 and J usage is TRBJ2-2, with D unclear. CDR3 length: 14 amino acids. The germline gives CDR1 SGHTA, CDR2 FQGTGA. The ends were cut back, 5 bases at V and 7 bases at J, with 14 bases in the middle.

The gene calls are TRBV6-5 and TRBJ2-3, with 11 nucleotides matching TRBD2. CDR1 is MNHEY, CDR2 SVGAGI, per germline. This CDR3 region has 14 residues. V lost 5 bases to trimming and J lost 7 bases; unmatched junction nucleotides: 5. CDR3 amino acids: CASSTPSGGNTQYF. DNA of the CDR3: TGTGCCAGCAGTACCCCTAGCGGGGGGAATACGCAGTATTTT.

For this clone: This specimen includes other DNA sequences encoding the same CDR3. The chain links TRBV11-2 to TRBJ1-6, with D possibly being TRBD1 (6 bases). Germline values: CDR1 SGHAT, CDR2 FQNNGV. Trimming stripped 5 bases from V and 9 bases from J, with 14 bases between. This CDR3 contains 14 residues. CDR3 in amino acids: CASSTGQMTSPLHF. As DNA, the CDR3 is TGTGCCAGCAGCACGGGACAAATGACTTCACCCCTCCACTTT. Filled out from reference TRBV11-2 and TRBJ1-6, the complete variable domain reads EAGVAQSPRYKIIEKRQSVAFWCNPISGHATLYWYQQILGQGPKLLIQFQNNGVVDDSQLPKDRFSAERLKGVDSTLKIQPAKLEDSAVYLCASSTGQMTSPLHFGNGTRLTVT.